This TCR beta chain was identified in a study of T cells after yellow fever vaccination. Many counts were recorded for this clonotype. Its antigen is unknown. CDR1 and CDR2 (germline): MGHDK, SYGVNS. The CDR3 contains 14 residues. The ends were cut back, 1 base at V and 11 bases at J, with 17 bases in the middle. TCRdb fed the 5' RACE reads into MiXCR, producing one record per CDR3 protein. The profile shows some 220,000 distinct CDR3 sequences, approximately 3.2% of them singletons. Study-level points and caveats: Sorted repertoires could include abundant contaminating clonotypes from bulk cells.

The sequence derives from a man younger than 35 who received the YFV17D yellow fever vaccine. Sequenced material: CD4+ T cells sorted from PBMCs, taken 10 days after the yellow fever booster vaccination. V is TRBV25-1 and J is TRBJ1-1; D is perhaps TRBD1 (5 bases). The CDR3 coding sequence is TGTGCCAGCAGTGAATCCCTCCTCAGGGACGTCGCTTTCTTT. The encoded protein is CASSESLLRDVAFF.